The TCR beta chain described here comes from a study of blood T cell repertoires in COVID-19. Across the study: From T cells, B-cell-depleted T cells, or PBMCs came the material, which was cDNA or gDNA.

Germline CDR1 SGHAT, CDR2 FQNNGV. This CDR3 contains 17 residues. Trimming removed 4 bases from V and 0 bases from J; junction bases left unmatched: 9. In the authors' methods: From reference gene primer amplification, estimates of nucleated cell counts were derived. Using immunoSEQ multiplex PCR, the repertoire was profiled, and TCRdb retains in-frame clones only, with some absent. V, J and clone size derive from that table, while D and trimming were established from the DNA sequence. Found here are some 300,000 clones, under 90% of them singletons; the top ten hold less than 3.5%. The V call is TRBV11-2, the J call TRBJ2-3, with 8 bases fitting TRBD2. The sequencing sample was made of PBMCs or T cells enriched from blood (not recorded which). The TCR comes from a woman in her forties or fifties who had been exposed to COVID-19. The DNA of the CDR3 is TGTGCCAGCAGCTCAGTGTCAAAGCGGGGGAGCACAGATACGCAGTATTTT. This gives the protein CASSSVSKRGSTDTQYF.